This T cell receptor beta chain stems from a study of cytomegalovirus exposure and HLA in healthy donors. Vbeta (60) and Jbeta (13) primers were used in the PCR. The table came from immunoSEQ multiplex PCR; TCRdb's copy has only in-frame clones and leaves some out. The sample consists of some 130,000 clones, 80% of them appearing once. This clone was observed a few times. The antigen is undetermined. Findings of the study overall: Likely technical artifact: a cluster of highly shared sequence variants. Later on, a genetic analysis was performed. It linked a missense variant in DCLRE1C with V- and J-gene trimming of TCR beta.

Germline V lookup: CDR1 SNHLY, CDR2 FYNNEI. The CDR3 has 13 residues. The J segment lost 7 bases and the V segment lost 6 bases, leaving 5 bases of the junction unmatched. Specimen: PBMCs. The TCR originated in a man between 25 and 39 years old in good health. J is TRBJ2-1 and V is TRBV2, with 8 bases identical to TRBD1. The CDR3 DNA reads TGTGCCAGCAGACGGACAGGGTGGAATGAGCAGTTCTTC. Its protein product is CASRRTGWNEQFF. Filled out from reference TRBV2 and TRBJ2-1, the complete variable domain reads EPEVTQTPSHQVTQMGQEVILRCVPISNHLYFYWYRQILGQKVEFLVSFYNNEISEKSEIFDDQFSVERPDGSNFTLKIRSTKLEDSAMYFCASRRTGWNEQFFGPGTRLTVL.